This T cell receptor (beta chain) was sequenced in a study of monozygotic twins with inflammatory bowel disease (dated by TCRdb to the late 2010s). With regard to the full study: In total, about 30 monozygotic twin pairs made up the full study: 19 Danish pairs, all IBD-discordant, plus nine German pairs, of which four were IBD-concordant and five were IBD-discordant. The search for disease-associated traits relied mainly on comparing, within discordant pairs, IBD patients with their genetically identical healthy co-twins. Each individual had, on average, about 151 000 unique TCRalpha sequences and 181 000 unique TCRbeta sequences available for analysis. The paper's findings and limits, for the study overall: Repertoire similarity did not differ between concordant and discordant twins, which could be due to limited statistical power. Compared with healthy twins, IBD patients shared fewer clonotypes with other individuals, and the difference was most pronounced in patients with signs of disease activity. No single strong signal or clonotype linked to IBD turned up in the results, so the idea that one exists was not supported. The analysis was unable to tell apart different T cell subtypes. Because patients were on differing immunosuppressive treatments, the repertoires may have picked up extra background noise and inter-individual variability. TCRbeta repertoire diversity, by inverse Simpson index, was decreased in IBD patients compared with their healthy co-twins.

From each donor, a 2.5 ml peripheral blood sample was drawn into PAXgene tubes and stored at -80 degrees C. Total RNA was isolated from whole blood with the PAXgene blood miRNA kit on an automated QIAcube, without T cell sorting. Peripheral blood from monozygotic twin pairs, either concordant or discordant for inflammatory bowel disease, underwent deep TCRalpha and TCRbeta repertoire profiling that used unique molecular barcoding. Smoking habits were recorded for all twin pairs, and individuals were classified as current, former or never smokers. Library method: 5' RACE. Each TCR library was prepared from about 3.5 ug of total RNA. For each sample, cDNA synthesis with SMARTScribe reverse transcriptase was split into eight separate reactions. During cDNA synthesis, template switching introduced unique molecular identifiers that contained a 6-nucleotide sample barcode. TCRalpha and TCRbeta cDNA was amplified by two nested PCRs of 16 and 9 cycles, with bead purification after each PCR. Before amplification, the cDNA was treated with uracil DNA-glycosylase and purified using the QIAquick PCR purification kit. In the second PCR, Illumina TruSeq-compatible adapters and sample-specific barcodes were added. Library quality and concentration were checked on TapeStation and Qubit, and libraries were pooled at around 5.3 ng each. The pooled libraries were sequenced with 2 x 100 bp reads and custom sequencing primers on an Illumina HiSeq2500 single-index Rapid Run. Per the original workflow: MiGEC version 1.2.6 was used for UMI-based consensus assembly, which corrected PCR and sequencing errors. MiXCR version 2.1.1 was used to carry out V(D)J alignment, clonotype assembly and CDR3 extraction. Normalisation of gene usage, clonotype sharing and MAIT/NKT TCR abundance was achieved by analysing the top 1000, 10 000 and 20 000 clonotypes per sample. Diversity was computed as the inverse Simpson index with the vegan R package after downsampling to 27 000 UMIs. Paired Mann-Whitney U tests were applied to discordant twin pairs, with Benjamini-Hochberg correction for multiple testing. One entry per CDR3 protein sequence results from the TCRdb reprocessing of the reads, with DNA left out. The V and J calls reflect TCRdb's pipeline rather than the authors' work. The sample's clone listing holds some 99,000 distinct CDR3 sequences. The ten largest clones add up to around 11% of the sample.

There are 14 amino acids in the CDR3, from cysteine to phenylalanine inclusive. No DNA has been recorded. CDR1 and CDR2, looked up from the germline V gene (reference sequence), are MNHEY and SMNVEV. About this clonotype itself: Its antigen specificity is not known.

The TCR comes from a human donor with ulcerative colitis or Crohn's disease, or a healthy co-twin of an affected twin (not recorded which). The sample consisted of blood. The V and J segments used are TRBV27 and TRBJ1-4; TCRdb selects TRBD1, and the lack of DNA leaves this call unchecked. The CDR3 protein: CASSLRGIGEKLFF. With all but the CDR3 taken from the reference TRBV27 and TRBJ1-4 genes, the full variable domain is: EAQVTQNPRYLITVTGKKLTVTCSQNMNHEYMSWYRQDPGLGLRQIYYSMNVEVTDKGDVPEGYKVSRKEKRNFPLILESPSPNQTSLYFCASSLRGIGEKLFFGSGTQLSVL.